This T cell receptor (beta chain) derives from a study of blood T cell repertoires in COVID-19. The length of the CDR3 is 13 residues. The V gene lost 1 base and the J gene lost 6 bases, with 6 bases spanning the gap. The protocol was immunoSEQ multiplex PCR, while the TCRdb copy is restricted to in-frame clones and leaves out a portion. This table has roughly 120,000 clones, about 88% appearing once. The rearrangement links TRBV12-3 or TRBV12-4 to TRBJ2-2, with D unclear. The origin of this receptor is a woman in her 70s who had recovered from COVID-19. The sequencing input was peripheral blood. CDR3 bases: TGTGCCAGCAGTTTAGTCGGGTCCGGGGAGCTGTTTTTT. Protein product: CASSLVGSGELFF.